The clone carrying this T cell receptor beta chain was seen ten or more times. Trimming pared 6 bases from V and 3 bases from J, leaving 12 bases between. Per germline, CDR1 DFQATT and CDR2 SNEGSKA (reference sequence). This CDR3 has 12 amino acids. The record originates from a study of T-cell reconstitution after alpha-beta-depleted transplantation in children. As it was prepared, the TCRbeta library received unique molecular identifiers. Each CDR3 protein is one row after TCRdb ran MiXCR on the PCR reads. The repertoire includes some 240,000 distinct CDR3 sequences, approximately 9.8% of them detected once, and about 5.4% sits in the top ten.

The V gene is TRBV20-1, the J gene TRBJ2-7; D remains ambiguous. Sequencing used PBMCs from the stem cell graft donor, obtained from the stem cell graft. The TCR comes from a human donor who donated a stem cell graft to a child with SCID. The CDR3 sequence: CSAPGLSYEQYF. In nucleotides, the CDR3 is TGCAGTGCGCCGGGCCTCAGCTACGAGCAGTACTTC.